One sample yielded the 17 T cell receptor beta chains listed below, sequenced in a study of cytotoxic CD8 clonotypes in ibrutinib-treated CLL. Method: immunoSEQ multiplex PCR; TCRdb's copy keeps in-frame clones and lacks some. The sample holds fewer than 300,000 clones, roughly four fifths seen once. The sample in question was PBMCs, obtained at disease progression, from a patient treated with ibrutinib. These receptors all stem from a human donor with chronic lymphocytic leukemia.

The CDR3 loop reads CASSSAHEQYF. In DNA, the CDR3 is TGTGCCAGCAGCTCGGCCCACGAGCAGTACTTC. V and J are TRBV7-9 and TRBJ2-7; D call uncertain. The CDR3 contains 11 residues. V was shortened by 4 bases and J by 5 bases, with 6 bases between the two germline ends. Germline CDR1 is SEHNR and CDR2 is FQNEAQ (reference sequence). The full variable domain, completed using reference TRBV7-9 and TRBJ2-7, is DTGVSQNPRHKITKRGQNVTFRCDPISEHNRLYWYRQTLGQGPEFLTYFQNEAQLEKSRLLSDRFSAERPKGSFSTLEIQRTEQGDSAMYLCASSSAHEQYFGPGTRLTVT.

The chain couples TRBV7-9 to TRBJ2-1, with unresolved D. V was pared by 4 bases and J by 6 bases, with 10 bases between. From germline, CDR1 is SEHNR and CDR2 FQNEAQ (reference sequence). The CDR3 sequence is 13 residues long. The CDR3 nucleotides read TGTGCCAGCAGCTCCTCATTAGGCAATGAGCAGTTCTTC. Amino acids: CASSSSLGNEQFF. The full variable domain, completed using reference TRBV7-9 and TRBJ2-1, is DTGVSQNPRHKITKRGQNVTFRCDPISEHNRLYWYRQTLGQGPEFLTYFQNEAQLEKSRLLSDRFSAERPKGSFSTLEIQRTEQGDSAMYLCASSSSLGNEQFFGPGTRLTVL.

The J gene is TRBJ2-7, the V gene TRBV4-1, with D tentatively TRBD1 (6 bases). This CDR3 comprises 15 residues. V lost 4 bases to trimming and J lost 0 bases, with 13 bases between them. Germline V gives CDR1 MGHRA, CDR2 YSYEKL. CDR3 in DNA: TGCGCCAGCAGCCGAGAACCGGGACACTCCTACGAGCAGTACTTC. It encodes CASSREPGHSYEQYF.

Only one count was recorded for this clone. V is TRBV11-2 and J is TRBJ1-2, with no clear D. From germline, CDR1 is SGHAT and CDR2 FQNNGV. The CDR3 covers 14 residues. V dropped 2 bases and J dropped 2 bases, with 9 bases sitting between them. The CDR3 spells CASSLTDRNYGYTF. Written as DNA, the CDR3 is TGTGCCAGCAGCTTAACTGACCGAAACTATGGCTACACCTTC.

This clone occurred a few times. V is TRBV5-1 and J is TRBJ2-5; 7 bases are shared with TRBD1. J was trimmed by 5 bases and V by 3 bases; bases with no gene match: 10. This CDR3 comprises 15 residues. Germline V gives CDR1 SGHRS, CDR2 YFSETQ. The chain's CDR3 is CASSSDRVPPETQYF. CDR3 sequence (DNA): TGCGCCAGCAGCTCCGACAGGGTTCCTCCGGAGACCCAGTACTTC.

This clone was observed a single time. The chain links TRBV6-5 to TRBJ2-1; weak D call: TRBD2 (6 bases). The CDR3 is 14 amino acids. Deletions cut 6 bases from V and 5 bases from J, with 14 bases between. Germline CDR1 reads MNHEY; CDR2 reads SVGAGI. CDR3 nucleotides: TGTGCCAGCAGCCTCCTAGCGTCGGACAATGAGCAGTTCTTC. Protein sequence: CASSLLASDNEQFF.

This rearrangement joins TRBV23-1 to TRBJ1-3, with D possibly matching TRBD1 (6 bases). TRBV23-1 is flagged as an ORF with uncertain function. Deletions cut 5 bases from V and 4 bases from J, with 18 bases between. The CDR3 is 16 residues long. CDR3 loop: CASSIPPTGNGNTIYF. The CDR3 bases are TGCGCCAGCAGTATTCCTCCGACAGGCAACGGAAACACCATATATTTT.

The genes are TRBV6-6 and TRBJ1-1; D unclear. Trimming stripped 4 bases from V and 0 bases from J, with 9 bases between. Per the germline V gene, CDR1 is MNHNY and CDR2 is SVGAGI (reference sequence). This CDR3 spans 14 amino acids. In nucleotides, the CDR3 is TGTGCCAGCAGTTTCTTCGACTTGAACACTGAAGCTTTCTTT. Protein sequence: CASSFFDLNTEAFF.

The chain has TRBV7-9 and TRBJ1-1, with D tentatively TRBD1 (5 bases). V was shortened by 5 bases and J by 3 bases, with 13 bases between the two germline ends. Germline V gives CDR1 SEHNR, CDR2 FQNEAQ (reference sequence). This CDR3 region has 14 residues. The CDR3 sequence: CASSPQAGDTEAFF. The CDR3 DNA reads TGTGCCAGCAGCCCACAGGCCGGAGACACTGAAGCTTTCTTT.

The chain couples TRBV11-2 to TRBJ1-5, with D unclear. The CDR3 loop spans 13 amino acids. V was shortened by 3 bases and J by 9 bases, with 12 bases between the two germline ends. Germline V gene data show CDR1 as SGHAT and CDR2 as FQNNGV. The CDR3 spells CASSFLLGRPQHF. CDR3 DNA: TGTGCCAGCAGCTTTCTCCTCGGGAGGCCCCAGCATTTT. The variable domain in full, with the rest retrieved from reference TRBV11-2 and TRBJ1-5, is EAGVAQSPRYKIIEKRQSVAFWCNPISGHATLYWYQQILGQGPKLLIQFQNNGVVDDSQLPKDRFSAERLKGVDSTLKIQPAKLEDSAVYLCASSFLLGRPQHFGDGTRLSIL.

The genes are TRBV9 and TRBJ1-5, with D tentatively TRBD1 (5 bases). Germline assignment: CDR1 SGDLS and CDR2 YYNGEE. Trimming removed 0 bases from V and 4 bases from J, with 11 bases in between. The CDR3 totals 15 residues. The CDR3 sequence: CASSVGPRENQPQHF. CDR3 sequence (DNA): TGTGCCAGCAGCGTAGGGCCCAGGGAGAATCAGCCCCAGCATTTT.

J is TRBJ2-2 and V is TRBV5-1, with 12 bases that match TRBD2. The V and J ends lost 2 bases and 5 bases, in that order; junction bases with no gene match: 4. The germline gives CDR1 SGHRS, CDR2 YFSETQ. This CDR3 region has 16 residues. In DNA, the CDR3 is TGCGCCAGCAGCTTCGGACTAGCGGGGACGACCGGGGAGCTGTTTTTT. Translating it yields CASSFGLAGTTGELFF.

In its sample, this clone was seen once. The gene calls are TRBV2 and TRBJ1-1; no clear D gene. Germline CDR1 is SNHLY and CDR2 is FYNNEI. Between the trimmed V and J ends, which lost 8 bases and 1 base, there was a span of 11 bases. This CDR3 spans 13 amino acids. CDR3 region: CASDGRENTEAFF. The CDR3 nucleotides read TGTGCCAGCGATGGTCGCGAGAACACTGAAGCTTTCTTT.

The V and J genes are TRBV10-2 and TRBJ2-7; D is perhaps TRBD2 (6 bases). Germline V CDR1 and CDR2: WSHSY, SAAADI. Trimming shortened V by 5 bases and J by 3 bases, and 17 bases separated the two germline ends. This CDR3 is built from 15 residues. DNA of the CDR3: TGCGCCAGCAGTAAGGATACGGGACTTCTCTACGAGCAGTACTTC. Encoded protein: CASSKDTGLLYEQYF.

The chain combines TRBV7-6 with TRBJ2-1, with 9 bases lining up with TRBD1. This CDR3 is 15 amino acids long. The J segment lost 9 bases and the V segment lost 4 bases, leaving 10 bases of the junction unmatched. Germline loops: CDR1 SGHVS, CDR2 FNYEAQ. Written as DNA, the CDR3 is TGTGCCAGCAGCTCATACAGGGGGCAGATGGGTGAGCAGTTCTTC. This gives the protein CASSSYRGQMGEQFF.

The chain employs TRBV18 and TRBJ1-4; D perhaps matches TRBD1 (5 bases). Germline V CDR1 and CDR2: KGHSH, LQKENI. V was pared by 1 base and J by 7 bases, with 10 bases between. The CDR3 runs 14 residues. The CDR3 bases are TGTGCCAGCTCACCACTCATGAGGGGTGAAAAACTGTTTTTT. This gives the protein CASSPLMRGEKLFF.

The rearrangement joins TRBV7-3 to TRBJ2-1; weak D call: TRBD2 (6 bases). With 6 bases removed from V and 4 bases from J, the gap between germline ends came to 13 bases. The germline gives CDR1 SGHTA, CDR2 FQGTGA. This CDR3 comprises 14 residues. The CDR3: CASSARGRYNEQFF. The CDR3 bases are TGTGCCAGCAGTGCACGGGGGAGATACAATGAGCAGTTCTTC.